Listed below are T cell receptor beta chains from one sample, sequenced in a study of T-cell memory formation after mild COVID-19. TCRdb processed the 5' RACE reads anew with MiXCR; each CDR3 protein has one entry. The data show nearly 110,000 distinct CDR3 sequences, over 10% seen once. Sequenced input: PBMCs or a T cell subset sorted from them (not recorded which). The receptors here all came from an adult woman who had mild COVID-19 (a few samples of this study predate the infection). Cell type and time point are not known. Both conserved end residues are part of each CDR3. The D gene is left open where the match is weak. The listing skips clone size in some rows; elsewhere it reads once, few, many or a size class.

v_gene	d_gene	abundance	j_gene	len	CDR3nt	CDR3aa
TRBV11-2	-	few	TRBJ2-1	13	TGTGCCAGCAGCTTAGTGTGGGGGAATGAGCAGTTCTTC	CASSLVWGNEQFF
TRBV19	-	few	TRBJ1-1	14	TGTGCCAGTAGTATGGGGACCCTGAACACTGAAGCTTTCTTT	CASSMGTLNTEAFF
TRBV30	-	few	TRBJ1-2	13	TGTGCCTGGAGTGTACCTTTCGGGGACGGCTACACCTTC	CAWSVPFGDGYTF
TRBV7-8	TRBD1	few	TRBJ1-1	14	TGTGCCAGCCGCTTCGGGACAGGGAACACTGAAGCTTTCTTT	CASRFGTGNTEAFF
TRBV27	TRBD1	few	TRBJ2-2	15	TGTGCCAGCAGCGCGGGCTCAGGGGGTACCGGGGAGCTGTTTTTT	CASSAGSGGTGELFF
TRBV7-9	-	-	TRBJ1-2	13	TGTGCCAGCAGCATGCACGACAGCTATGGCTACACCTTC	CASSMHDSYGYTF
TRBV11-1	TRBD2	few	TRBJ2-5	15	TGTGCCAGCAGCTTAGTGACTAGCGGGCAAGAGACCCAGTACTTC	CASSLVTSGQETQYF
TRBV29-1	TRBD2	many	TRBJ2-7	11	TGCAGCGTTTTAGCGGGAGCCGAGCAGTACTTC	CSVLAGAEQYF
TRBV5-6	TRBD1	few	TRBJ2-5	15	TGTGCCAGCAGCCCTCGACAGGGGGCGCGAGAGACCCAGTACTTC	CASSPRQGARETQYF
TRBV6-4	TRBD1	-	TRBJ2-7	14	TGTGCCAGCAGCGAAAGGACAGGGGGCTACGAGCAGTACTTC	CASSERTGGYEQYF
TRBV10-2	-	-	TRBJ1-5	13	TGCGCCAGCAGTCGGACGGTAGTGCAGCCCCAGCATTTT	CASSRTVVQPQHF
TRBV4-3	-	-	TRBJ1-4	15	TGCGCCAGCAGCCAAGACAGGCAGTACAATGAAAAACTGTTTTTT	CASSQDRQYNEKLFF
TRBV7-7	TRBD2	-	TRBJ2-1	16	TGTGCCAGCAGCTTAACCGGGACTAGCGGGGTTAATGAGCAGTTCTTC	CASSLTGTSGVNEQFF
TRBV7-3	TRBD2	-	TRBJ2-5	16	TGTGCCAGCAGCTTAGGACTAGCGGGGACCCAAGAGACCCAGTACTTC	CASSLGLAGTQETQYF
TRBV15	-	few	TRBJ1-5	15	TGTGCCACCAGCAGAGATCCGGGGAGCAATCAGCCCCAGCATTTT	CATSRDPGSNQPQHF
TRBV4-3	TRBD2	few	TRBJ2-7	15	TGCGCCAGCAGCACAGGACTAGCGCTCTCCTACGAGCAGTACTTC	CASSTGLALSYEQYF
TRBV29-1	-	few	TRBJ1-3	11	TGCAGCTGGGTCTCTGGAAACACCATATATTTT	CSWVSGNTIYF
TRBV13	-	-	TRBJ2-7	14	TGTGCCAGCAGCTTAGGCGGCGGTCCCTACGAGCAGTACTTC	CASSLGGGPYEQYF
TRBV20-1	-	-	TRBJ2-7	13	TGCAGTGCCAGGGCGTCCAGCTCCTACGAGCAGTACTTC	CSARASSSYEQYF
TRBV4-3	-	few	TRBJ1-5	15	TGCGCCAGCAGCCCTAACCGGGACCCCGATCAGCCCCAGCATTTT	CASSPNRDPDQPQHF
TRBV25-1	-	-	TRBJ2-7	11	TGTGCCAGCGGCTACTCCTACGAGCAGTACTTC	CASGYSYEQYF
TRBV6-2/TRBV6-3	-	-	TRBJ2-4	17	TGTGCCAGCAGTTACTCTTTCGAGCGTGAAGCCAAAAACATTCAGTACTTC	CASSYSFEREAKNIQYF
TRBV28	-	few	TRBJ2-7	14	TGTGCCAGCAGTCATCCGTGGGACGCCTACGAGCAGTACTTC	CASSHPWDAYEQYF
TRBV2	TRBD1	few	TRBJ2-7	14	TGTGCCAGCCAACCGGGACAGGGGGTGTACGAGCAGTACTTC	CASQPGQGVYEQYF
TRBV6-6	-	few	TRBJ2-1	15	TGTGCCAGCAGTTACCCGGGACCGAACCACAATGAGCAGTTCTTC	CASSYPGPNHNEQFF
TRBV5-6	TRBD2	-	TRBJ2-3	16	TGTGCCAGCAGCTTGGCCAGGACTAGCGAAACAGATACGCAGTATTTT	CASSLARTSETDTQYF
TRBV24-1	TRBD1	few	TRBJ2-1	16	TGTGCCACCAGTGATCACACAGGGGGCCCCTACAATGAGCAGTTCTTC	CATSDHTGGPYNEQFF